This is a list of T cell receptor beta chains from one sample in a study of blood T cell repertoires in COVID-19. Data came from immunoSEQ multiplex PCR; TCRdb stores just in-frame clones and leaves some out. The sample includes around 320,000 clones, approximately 89% seen only once; the top ten take less than 3.5%. Sequenced input: PBMCs or T cells enriched from blood (not recorded which). The receptor set was obtained from a woman in her forties or fifties who had been exposed to COVID-19. CDR3s include the opening cysteine and the closing phenylalanine or tryptophan. D genes are given only for firm matches. The size field is filled for only some rows; it gives once, few, many or a size class.

j_gene: TRBJ2-3; abundance: .; v_gene: TRBV4-2; d_gene: TRBD2; len: 16; CDR3nt: TGTGCCAGCAGCCAACGTTTAGCGGGGGGCACAGATACGCAGTATTTT; CDR3aa: CASSQRLAGGTDTQYF
j_gene: TRBJ2-7; abundance: .; v_gene: TRBV19; d_gene: TRBD1; len: 14; CDR3nt: TGTGCCAGTAGTGTCTACAGGGGATCCTACGAGCAGTACTTC; CDR3aa: CASSVYRGSYEQYF
j_gene: TRBJ1-1; abundance: .; v_gene: TRBV29-1; d_gene: .; len: 14; CDR3nt: TGCAGCGTTGCCACCCGACAGAGCCACACTGAAGCTTTCTTT; CDR3aa: CSVATRQSHTEAFF
j_gene: TRBJ1-6; abundance: .; v_gene: TRBV10-3; d_gene: TRBD1; len: 13; CDR3nt: TGTGCCATCAGTCGACAGGGAAATTCACCCCTCCACTTT; CDR3aa: CAISRQGNSPLHF
j_gene: TRBJ1-2; abundance: .; v_gene: TRBV5-1; d_gene: TRBD1; len: 13; CDR3nt: TGCGCCAGCAGCCGGGGGGGACAGTATGGCTACACCTTC; CDR3aa: CASSRGGQYGYTF
j_gene: TRBJ1-3; abundance: .; v_gene: TRBV2; d_gene: .; len: 14; CDR3nt: TGTGCCAGCAGTGAGTGGGGGCTCGGAAACACCATATATTTT; CDR3aa: CASSEWGLGNTIYF
j_gene: TRBJ1-2; abundance: .; v_gene: TRBV10-3; d_gene: TRBD1; len: 15; CDR3nt: TGTGCCAACTCCCCGGGACAGGGGGCCGGCTATGGCTACACCTTC; CDR3aa: CANSPGQGAGYGYTF
j_gene: TRBJ1-4; abundance: .; v_gene: TRBV5-1; d_gene: TRBD1; len: 14; CDR3nt: TGCGCCAGCAGCCCGGGACAGGGGGCTGAAAAACTGTTTTTT; CDR3aa: CASSPGQGAEKLFF
j_gene: TRBJ2-1; abundance: .; v_gene: TRBV4-2; d_gene: TRBD2; len: 17; CDR3nt: TGTGCCAGCAGCCATGACCGGGGGGGCCAGACCTACAATGAGCAGTTCTTC; CDR3aa: CASSHDRGGQTYNEQFF
j_gene: TRBJ2-7; abundance: few; v_gene: TRBV28; d_gene: .; len: 15; CDR3nt: TGTGCCAGCAGTTCCCCCCCGGCAGGGTCCTACGAGCAGTACTTC; CDR3aa: CASSSPPAGSYEQYF
j_gene: TRBJ1-6; abundance: .; v_gene: TRBV19; d_gene: TRBD1; len: 15; CDR3nt: TGTGCCAGTAGATCGGACGACAGGGGGTATTCACCCCTCCACTTT; CDR3aa: CASRSDDRGYSPLHF
j_gene: TRBJ1-1; abundance: .; v_gene: TRBV14; d_gene: TRBD1; len: 15; CDR3nt: TGTGCCAGCAGCCAAGAGACCGGGACAGGAGGTGAAGCTTTCTTT; CDR3aa: CASSQETGTGGEAFF
j_gene: TRBJ2-5; abundance: once; v_gene: TRBV19; d_gene: TRBD1; len: 15; CDR3nt: TGTGCCAGTAGTACCGGACAGGGGCCACAAGAGACCCAGTACTTC; CDR3aa: CASSTGQGPQETQYF
j_gene: TRBJ1-2; abundance: .; v_gene: TRBV2; d_gene: .; len: 13; CDR3nt: TGTGCCAGCAGTGAAATCGCTAACTATGGCTACACCTTC; CDR3aa: CASSEIANYGYTF
j_gene: TRBJ1-1; abundance: few; v_gene: TRBV28; d_gene: .; len: 15; CDR3nt: TGTGCCAGCAAGCGAGGATCTAATATGAACACTGAAGCTTTCTTT; CDR3aa: CASKRGSNMNTEAFF
j_gene: TRBJ2-3; abundance: once; v_gene: TRBV28; d_gene: TRBD1; len: 18; CDR3nt: TGTGCCAGCAGTTTACCCCTCGGATGGGACAGGAGGACAGATACGCAGTATTTT; CDR3aa: CASSLPLGWDRRTDTQYF
j_gene: TRBJ2-7; abundance: .; v_gene: TRBV30; d_gene: .; len: 11; CDR3nt: TGTGCCTGGAGTCGTACCTACGAGCAGTACTTC; CDR3aa: CAWSRTYEQYF
j_gene: TRBJ1-5; abundance: .; v_gene: TRBV6-6; d_gene: .; len: 17; CDR3nt: TGTGCCAGCAGTCCACCTAGGGGCAGGGCAACCAATCAGCCCCAGCATTTT; CDR3aa: CASSPPRGRATNQPQHF
j_gene: TRBJ2-1; abundance: .; v_gene: TRBV7-2; d_gene: .; len: 15; CDR3nt: TGTGCCAGCAGCACCCTACGGACAGCATACAATGAGCAGTTCTTC; CDR3aa: CASSTLRTAYNEQFF
j_gene: TRBJ2-5; abundance: .; v_gene: TRBV6-1; d_gene: .; len: 14; CDR3nt: TGTGCCAGCAGTGATATGAGTAGGGGGGAGACCCAGTACTTC; CDR3aa: CASSDMSRGETQYF
j_gene: TRBJ1-2; abundance: .; v_gene: TRBV20-1; d_gene: TRBD1; len: 13; CDR3nt: TGCAGTGCTAGTGGGACAGGGGGCGTCGGCTACACCTTC; CDR3aa: CSASGTGGVGYTF
j_gene: TRBJ2-5; abundance: .; v_gene: TRBV7-9; d_gene: .; len: 15; CDR3nt: TGTGCCAGCAGCCCCCGCGCAGGGGACCGGGAGACCCAGTACTTC; CDR3aa: CASSPRAGDRETQYF
j_gene: TRBJ2-2; abundance: .; v_gene: TRBV5-5; d_gene: .; len: 15; CDR3nt: TGTGCCAGCAGCTTGGGGGGGCCCGGCACCGGGGAGCTGTTTTTT; CDR3aa: CASSLGGPGTGELFF
j_gene: TRBJ2-2; abundance: .; v_gene: TRBV15; d_gene: .; len: 14; CDR3nt: TGTGCCACCAGCAGAGATGGCCTGGCCGGGGAGCTGTTTTTT; CDR3aa: CATSRDGLAGELFF
j_gene: TRBJ2-5; abundance: few; v_gene: TRBV28; d_gene: .; len: 15; CDR3nt: TGTGCCAGCAGTTTGCCTACAGGCTACCAAGAGACCCAGTACTTC; CDR3aa: CASSLPTGYQETQYF
j_gene: TRBJ2-3; abundance: .; v_gene: TRBV3-1/TRBV3-2; d_gene: TRBD2; len: 14; CDR3nt: TGTGCCAGCATGCTGGGGGGGTTCACAGATACGCAGTATTTT; CDR3aa: CASMLGGFTDTQYF
j_gene: TRBJ2-7; abundance: .; v_gene: TRBV28; d_gene: TRBD1; len: 14; CDR3nt: TGTGCCAGCAGTTCCGCGGGACAGGACTACGAGCAGTACTTC; CDR3aa: CASSSAGQDYEQYF
j_gene: TRBJ2-7; abundance: .; v_gene: TRBV6-5; d_gene: .; len: 12; CDR3nt: TGTGCCAGCAGCGGGAGAACCTACGAGCAGTACTTC; CDR3aa: CASSGRTYEQYF
j_gene: TRBJ1-5; abundance: once; v_gene: TRBV21-1; d_gene: .; len: 15; CDR3nt: TGTGCCAGCAGCAAATTAGGAACAGAAAATCAGCCCCAGCATTTT; CDR3aa: CASSKLGTENQPQHF
j_gene: TRBJ1-2; abundance: .; v_gene: TRBV28; d_gene: .; len: 13; CDR3nt: TGTGCCAGCGGCGGGGGGCAGACCTATGGCTACACCTTC; CDR3aa: CASGGGQTYGYTF
j_gene: TRBJ1-2; abundance: .; v_gene: TRBV28; d_gene: .; len: 15; CDR3nt: TGTGCCAGCAGTTTGCCCGCGGGACGGAACTATGGCTACACCTTC; CDR3aa: CASSLPAGRNYGYTF
j_gene: TRBJ2-1; abundance: .; v_gene: TRBV6-5; d_gene: .; len: 11; CDR3nt: TGTGCCAGCAGTATTGCCGGTGAGCAGTTCTTC; CDR3aa: CASSIAGEQFF
j_gene: TRBJ1-4; abundance: .; v_gene: TRBV2; d_gene: .; len: 12; CDR3nt: TGTGCCAGCAACAGGCGCAATGAAAAACTGTTTTTT; CDR3aa: CASNRRNEKLFF
j_gene: TRBJ1-4; abundance: .; v_gene: TRBV28; d_gene: .; len: 16; CDR3nt: TGTGCCAGCACCGGACGCGGGCGGGGCATTAATGAAAAACTGTTTTTT; CDR3aa: CASTGRGRGINEKLFF
j_gene: TRBJ1-5; abundance: .; v_gene: TRBV5-1; d_gene: .; len: 14; CDR3nt: TGCGCCAGCAGCTTGGACGGACAGAATCAGCCCCAGCATTTT; CDR3aa: CASSLDGQNQPQHF
j_gene: TRBJ1-5; abundance: .; v_gene: TRBV20-1; d_gene: .; len: 16; CDR3nt: TGCAGTGCTAGTTTCGGGAGTGGGCATAGCAATCAGCCCCAGCATTTT; CDR3aa: CSASFGSGHSNQPQHF
j_gene: TRBJ2-7; abundance: .; v_gene: TRBV11-2; d_gene: TRBD2; len: 18; CDR3nt: TGTGCCAGCAGCCCCGGGACTAGCGGGGGGCCTAACCCCTACGAGCAGTACTTC; CDR3aa: CASSPGTSGGPNPYEQYF
j_gene: TRBJ1-4; abundance: .; v_gene: TRBV5-6; d_gene: .; len: 16; CDR3nt: TGTGCCAGCAGCTTGGAGCTGGAGGGGTACGGTGAAAAACTGTTTTTT; CDR3aa: CASSLELEGYGEKLFF
j_gene: TRBJ1-2; abundance: few; v_gene: TRBV27; d_gene: .; len: 13; CDR3nt: TGTGCCAGCAGTTCCTCCCCCCTCAGGGGCTACACCTTC; CDR3aa: CASSSSPLRGYTF
j_gene: TRBJ2-3; abundance: .; v_gene: TRBV28; d_gene: TRBD2; len: 16; CDR3nt: TGTGCCAGCATTAGCGGGGGGGCCAGGGGCACAGATACGCAGTATTTT; CDR3aa: CASISGGARGTDTQYF
j_gene: TRBJ1-6; abundance: .; v_gene: TRBV5-6; d_gene: .; len: 16; CDR3nt: TGTGCCAGCAGCTTGTCGGGTAGCTCCTATAATTCACCCCTCCACTTT; CDR3aa: CASSLSGSSYNSPLHF
j_gene: TRBJ2-1; abundance: .; v_gene: TRBV5-4; d_gene: TRBD1; len: 15; CDR3nt: TGTGCCAGCAGACCCCGGGACAGGGACTACAATGAGCAGTTCTTC; CDR3aa: CASRPRDRDYNEQFF
j_gene: TRBJ2-2; abundance: .; v_gene: TRBV15; d_gene: TRBD2; len: 17; CDR3nt: TGTGCCACCAGCCCCCTTGGGGGGGATTGGAACACCGGGGAGCTGTTTTTT; CDR3aa: CATSPLGGDWNTGELFF
j_gene: TRBJ2-7; abundance: .; v_gene: TRBV11-1; d_gene: TRBD2; len: 14; CDR3nt: TGTGCCAGCAGCTACGGACTAGCGGGTGAACCCTGGTACTTC; CDR3aa: CASSYGLAGEPWYF
j_gene: TRBJ2-2; abundance: .; v_gene: TRBV5-6; d_gene: .; len: 15; CDR3nt: TGTGCCAGCAGCTTGGTGGGGGACTACACCGGGGAGCTGTTTTTT; CDR3aa: CASSLVGDYTGELFF
j_gene: TRBJ1-2; abundance: .; v_gene: TRBV19; d_gene: TRBD1; len: 15; CDR3nt: TGTGCCAGTAGCCCGACAGGGCTCCCTGGCTATGGCTACACCTTC; CDR3aa: CASSPTGLPGYGYTF
j_gene: TRBJ2-1; abundance: .; v_gene: TRBV6-6; d_gene: TRBD2; len: 14; CDR3nt: TGTGCCAGCAGCCCGACTCCTAGCGGCAATGAGCAGTTCTTC; CDR3aa: CASSPTPSGNEQFF
j_gene: TRBJ2-1; abundance: .; v_gene: TRBV27; d_gene: TRBD1; len: 18; CDR3nt: TGTGCCAGCAGTTTATGGGTAGGGGGCACCAACCCCTACAATGAGCAGTTCTTC; CDR3aa: CASSLWVGGTNPYNEQFF
j_gene: TRBJ1-1; abundance: .; v_gene: TRBV7-9; d_gene: .; len: 16; CDR3nt: TGTGCCAGCAGTCACCTACTCGCGGGAGAGAACACTGAAGCTTTCTTT; CDR3aa: CASSHLLAGENTEAFF
j_gene: TRBJ2-2; abundance: .; v_gene: TRBV5-4; d_gene: TRBD1; len: 17; CDR3nt: TGTGCCAGCAGCTTGGGGGCTCTGACAGGGGGCACCGGGGAGCTGTTTTTT; CDR3aa: CASSLGALTGGTGELFF
j_gene: TRBJ2-5; abundance: .; v_gene: TRBV3-1/TRBV3-2; d_gene: TRBD2; len: 16; CDR3nt: TGTGCCAGCAGCCAAGATAGGACTAGCGGGGTTGAGACCCAGTACTTC; CDR3aa: CASSQDRTSGVETQYF
j_gene: TRBJ1-5; abundance: .; v_gene: TRBV9; d_gene: .; len: 15; CDR3nt: TGTGCCAGCAGCGCTTCCCCGGGACTGAATCAGCCCCAGCATTTT; CDR3aa: CASSASPGLNQPQHF
j_gene: TRBJ1-1; abundance: .; v_gene: TRBV7-2; d_gene: .; len: 13; CDR3nt: TGTGCCAGCAGATCACAGGGGAACACTGAAGCTTTCTTT; CDR3aa: CASRSQGNTEAFF
j_gene: TRBJ1-1; abundance: .; v_gene: TRBV10-3; d_gene: .; len: 15; CDR3nt: TGTGCCATCAGTGAGGCTGGACTTTTGAACACTGAAGCTTTCTTT; CDR3aa: CAISEAGLLNTEAFF
j_gene: TRBJ2-7; abundance: .; v_gene: TRBV5-1; d_gene: TRBD2; len: 19; CDR3nt: TGCGCCAGCAGCTCTTCGGGACTAGCGGGGTCGGGGATCTCCTACGAGCAGTACTTC; CDR3aa: CASSSSGLAGSGISYEQYF
j_gene: TRBJ2-4; abundance: .; v_gene: TRBV19; d_gene: .; len: 15; CDR3nt: TGTGCCAGTAGTGCTTCTAGCGTGGGGGAAAACATTCAGTACTTC; CDR3aa: CASSASSVGENIQYF
j_gene: TRBJ2-2; abundance: once; v_gene: TRBV6-5; d_gene: .; len: 16; CDR3nt: TGTGCCAGCAGTTACAAACAGGTTTCTGTTGCCGGGGAGCTGTTTTTT; CDR3aa: CASSYKQVSVAGELFF
j_gene: TRBJ1-3; abundance: .; v_gene: TRBV10-3; d_gene: .; len: 12; CDR3nt: TGTGCCATCAGTGAGTGGGCCAACACCATATATTTT; CDR3aa: CAISEWANTIYF
j_gene: TRBJ2-2; abundance: .; v_gene: TRBV19; d_gene: .; len: 15; CDR3nt: TGTGCCAGTAGTATTCGGGGGACGGGCACCGGGGAGCTGTTTTTT; CDR3aa: CASSIRGTGTGELFF